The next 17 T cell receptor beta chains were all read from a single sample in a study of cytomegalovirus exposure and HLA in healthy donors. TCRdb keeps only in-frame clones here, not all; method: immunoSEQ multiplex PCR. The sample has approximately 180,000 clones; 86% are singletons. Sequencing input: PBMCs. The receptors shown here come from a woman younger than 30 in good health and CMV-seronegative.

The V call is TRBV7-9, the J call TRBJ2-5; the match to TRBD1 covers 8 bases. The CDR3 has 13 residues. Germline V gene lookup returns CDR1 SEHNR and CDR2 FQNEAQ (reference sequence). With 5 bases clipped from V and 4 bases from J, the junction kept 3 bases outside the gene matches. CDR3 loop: CASSPQGGETQYF. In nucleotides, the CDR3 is TGTGCCAGCAGCCCACAGGGGGGAGAGACCCAGTACTTC.

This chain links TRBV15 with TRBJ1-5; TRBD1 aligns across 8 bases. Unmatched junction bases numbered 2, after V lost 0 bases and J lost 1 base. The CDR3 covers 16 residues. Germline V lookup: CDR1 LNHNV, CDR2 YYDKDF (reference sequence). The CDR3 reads CATSRERTGSNQPQHF. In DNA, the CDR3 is TGTGCCACCAGCAGAGAAAGGACAGGGAGCAATCAGCCCCAGCATTTT.

The DNA of the CDR3 is TGTGCCACCAGCACAAGACTAGCGGGGGACCACAATGAGCAGTTCTTC. This gives the protein CATSTRLAGDHNEQFF. The J gene is TRBJ2-1, the V gene TRBV15; 12 bases are a match to TRBD2. This CDR3 is built from 16 residues. V was clipped by 4 bases and J by 5 bases; unmatched bases: 6. Per the germline V gene, CDR1 is LNHNV and CDR2 is YYDKDF (reference sequence).

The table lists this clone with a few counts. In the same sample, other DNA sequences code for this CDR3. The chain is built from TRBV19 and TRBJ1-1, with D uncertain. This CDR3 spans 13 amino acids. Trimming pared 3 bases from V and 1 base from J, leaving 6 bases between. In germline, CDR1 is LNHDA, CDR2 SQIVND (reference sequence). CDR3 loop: CASSIGPNTEAFF. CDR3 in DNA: TGTGCCAGTAGTATTGGGCCGAACACTGAAGCTTTCTTT.

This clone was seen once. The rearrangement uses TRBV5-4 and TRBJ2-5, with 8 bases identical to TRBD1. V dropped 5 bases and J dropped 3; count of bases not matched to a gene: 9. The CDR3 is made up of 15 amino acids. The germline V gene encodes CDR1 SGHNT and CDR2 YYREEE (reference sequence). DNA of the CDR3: TGTGCCAGCAGTCCGCCCACAGGGGGTGAAGAGACCCAGTACTTC. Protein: CASSPPTGGEETQYF.

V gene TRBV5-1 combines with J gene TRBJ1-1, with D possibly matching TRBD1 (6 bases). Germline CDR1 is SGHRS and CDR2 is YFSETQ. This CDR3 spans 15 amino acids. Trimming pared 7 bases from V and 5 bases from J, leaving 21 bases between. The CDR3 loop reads CASGPTYRVETEAFF. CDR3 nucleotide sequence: TGCGCCAGCGGCCCAACTTACAGGGTCGAGACTGAAGCTTTCTTT.

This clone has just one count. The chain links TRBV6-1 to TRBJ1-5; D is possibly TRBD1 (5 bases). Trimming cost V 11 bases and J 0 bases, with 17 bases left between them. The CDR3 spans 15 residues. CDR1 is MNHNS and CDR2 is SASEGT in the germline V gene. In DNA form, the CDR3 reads TGTGCCGCCTTCACCCGGGGGGGTAGCAATCAGCCCCAGCATTTT. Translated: CAAFTRGGSNQPQHF.

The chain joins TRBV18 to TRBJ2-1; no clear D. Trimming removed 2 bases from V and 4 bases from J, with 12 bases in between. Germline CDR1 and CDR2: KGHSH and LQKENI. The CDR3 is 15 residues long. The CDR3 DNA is TGTGCCAGCTCACCAGTGAGACAAGGATACAATGAGCAGTTCTTC. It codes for CASSPVRQGYNEQFF.

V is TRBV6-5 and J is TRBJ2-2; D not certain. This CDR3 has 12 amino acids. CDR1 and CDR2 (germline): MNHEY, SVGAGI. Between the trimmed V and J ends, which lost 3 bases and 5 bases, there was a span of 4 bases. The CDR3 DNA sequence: TGTGCCAGCAGTTATTATACCGGGGAGCTGTTTTTT. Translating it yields CASSYYTGELFF.

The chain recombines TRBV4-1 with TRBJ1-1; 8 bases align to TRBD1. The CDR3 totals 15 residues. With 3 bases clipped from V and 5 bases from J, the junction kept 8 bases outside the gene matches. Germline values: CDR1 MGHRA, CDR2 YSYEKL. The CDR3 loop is CASSHPGQGATEAFF. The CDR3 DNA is TGCGCCAGCAGCCATCCCGGACAGGGAGCTACTGAAGCTTTCTTT.

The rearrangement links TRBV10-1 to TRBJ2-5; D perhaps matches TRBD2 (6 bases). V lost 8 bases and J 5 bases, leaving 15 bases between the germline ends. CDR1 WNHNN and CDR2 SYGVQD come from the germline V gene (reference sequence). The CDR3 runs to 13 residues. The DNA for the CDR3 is TGCGCCAGCGCAAAGATACGGGGGGAGACCCAGTACTTC. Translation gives CASAKIRGETQYF.

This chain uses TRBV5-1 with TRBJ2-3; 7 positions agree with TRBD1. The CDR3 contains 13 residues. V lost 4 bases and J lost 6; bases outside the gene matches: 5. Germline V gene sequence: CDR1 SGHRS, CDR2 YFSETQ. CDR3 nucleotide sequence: TGCGCCAGCAGCCCCGACAGGGCCGATACGCAGTATTTT. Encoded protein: CASSPDRADTQYF.

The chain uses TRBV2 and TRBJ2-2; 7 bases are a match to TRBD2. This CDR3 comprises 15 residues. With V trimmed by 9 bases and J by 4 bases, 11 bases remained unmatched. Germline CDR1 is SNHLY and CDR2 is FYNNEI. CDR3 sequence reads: CARGKRDYSTGELFF. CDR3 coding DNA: TGTGCCAGAGGGAAGAGGGACTATTCCACCGGGGAGCTGTTTTTT.

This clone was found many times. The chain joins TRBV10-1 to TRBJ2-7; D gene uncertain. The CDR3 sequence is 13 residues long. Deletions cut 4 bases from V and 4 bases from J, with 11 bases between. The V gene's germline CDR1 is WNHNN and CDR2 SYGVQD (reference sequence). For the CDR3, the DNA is TGCGCCAGCAGTGTCGAGACAAGATACGAGCAGTACTTC. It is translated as CASSVETRYEQYF.

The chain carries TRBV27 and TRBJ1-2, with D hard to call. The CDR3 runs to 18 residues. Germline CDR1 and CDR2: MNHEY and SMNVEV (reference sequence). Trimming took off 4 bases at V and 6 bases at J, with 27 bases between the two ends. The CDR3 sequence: CASSSLGNGRGRINGYTF. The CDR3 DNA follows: TGTGCCAGCAGTTCCCTCGGGAATGGACGTGGGAGAATAAATGGCTACACCTTC.

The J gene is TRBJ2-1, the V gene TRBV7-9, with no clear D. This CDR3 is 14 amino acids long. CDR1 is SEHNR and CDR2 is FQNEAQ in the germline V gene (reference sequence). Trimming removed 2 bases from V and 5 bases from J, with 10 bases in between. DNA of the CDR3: TGTGCCAGCAGCTTACTTCAGGCCAACAATGAGCAGTTCTTC. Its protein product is CASSLLQANNEQFF.

This chain's CDR3 is CASSYGQENTEAFF. The CDR3 nucleotides read TGTGCCAGCAGTTACGGGCAAGAGAACACTGAAGCTTTCTTT. The gene calls are TRBV6-5 and TRBJ1-1; no definite D call. The CDR3 spans 14 residues. From germline, CDR1 is MNHEY and CDR2 SVGAGI. With 2 bases removed from V and 1 base from J, the gap between germline ends came to 8 bases.